A selection of T cell receptor beta chains follows, all from one sample in a study of control samples from healthy donors and cancer patients. TCRdb's table, derived via immunoSEQ multiplex PCR, lists solely in-frame clones and lacks some. Of about 3,000 clones in the sample, nearly 80% were seen once. Sequencing was carried out using formalin-fixed, paraffin-embedded tissue. All receptors derive from a male donor with melanoma. Each CDR3 is given with its conserved first and last residue. The order of the fields is clone size, J gene, V gene, CDR3 protein. Size tells how often a clone was seen (once, few, many) or the class of an expanded clone, and some rows leave it out.

NA TRBJ2-1 TRBV7-8 CATTSGLALDKFF
NA TRBJ1-4 TRBV4-3 CASADGARGASNEKLFF
NA TRBJ1-1 TRBV2 CASSGDRVGTEAFF
few TRBJ2-2 TRBV27 CASRQGGLAGGKNTGELFF
few TRBJ2-5 TRBV19 CASRPGLAGGEETQYF
NA TRBJ1-6 TRBV28 CASSFNRANSPLHF
NA TRBJ2-1 TRBV28 CASSSWTSGNDPALNEQFF
NA TRBJ1-2 TRBV18 CASSPGEGGAYGYTF
NA TRBJ1-4 TRBV7-9 CASSRLNNEKLFF
NA TRBJ2-1 TRBV28 CASRNQGGNEQFF
NA TRBJ1-3 TRBV6-1 CASSEASSGNTIYF
NA TRBJ2-7 TRBV19 CASSDPGQQYYEQYF
NA TRBJ2-1 TRBV11-2 CASSLDYYNEQFF
NA TRBJ2-7 TRBV6-5 CATTGQSFSYEQYF
NA TRBJ1-5 TRBV15 CATSPGTVSNQPQHF
NA TRBJ2-1 TRBV29-1 CSVPGQGASNNEQFF
NA TRBJ2-7 TRBV7-3 CASSSGGGKGEQYF
NA TRBJ2-7 TRBV21-1 CASSKEKPLYGQYF
large TRBJ2-1 TRBV28 CASLDRYNEQFF
NA TRBJ1-1 TRBV7-8 CASSLVGRGTEAFF
NA TRBJ2-7 TRBV18 CASSPATGDEQYF
NA TRBJ2-4 TRBV5-5 CASSSYIAKNIQYF
NA TRBJ2-1 TRBV11-3 CASSLGQGVNEQFF
NA TRBJ2-5 TRBV5-1 CASSLGAGQETQYF
NA TRBJ1-6 TRBV27 CASSLQAGMNSPLHF
NA TRBJ2-5 TRBV6-1 CASSEVEETQYF
few TRBJ2-7 TRBV7-2 CASSSGLAGGLEFTYEQYF
NA TRBJ2-4 TRBV9 CASSVGVGSKNIQYF
NA TRBJ2-7 TRBV11-2 CASSLEGGPAGEQYF
NA TRBJ2-3 TRBV4-3 CASSHRDPYPDTQYF
NA TRBJ1-6 TRBV9 CASSARQGADNSPLHF